This T cell receptor (beta chain) derives from a study of cytomegalovirus exposure and HLA in healthy donors. Notes on the study in general: Later work found that TCR association rates differed between HLA loci; DRB1 had the most and HLA-C the fewest. Upon later analysis, HLA-associated TCR beta chains proved more clonally expanded than other, equally common chains.

A word on this clone: Its antigen is not identified.

13 Jbeta primers and 60 Vbeta primers were used for the PCR. Original analysis: In a later analysis, 75 million to 85 million unique TCR beta chains included roughly 11 million shared by two or more donors. Only in-frame clones appear in the TCRdb table, and some are missing; sequencing was by immunoSEQ multiplex PCR. The DNA gave D and trimming, while V, J and clone size come from that table. The sample has some 190,000 clones; 81% are singletons. Germline V lookup: CDR1 SGHVS, CDR2 FQNEAQ. The germline V and J ends were trimmed by 5 bases and 8 bases, with 15 bases remaining between them. This CDR3 spans 13 amino acids.

This TCR was recovered from a man aged 18 to 29 in good health and CMV-seronegative. The V and J genes are TRBV7-8 and TRBJ1-2; D perhaps matches TRBD1 (5 bases). Input material: PBMCs. The CDR3 region is CASSRIGGAGYTF. In DNA form, the CDR3 reads TGTGCCAGCAGCCGAATCGGGGGAGCGGGCTACACCTTC.